The subject of this entry is one T cell receptor beta chain. Its specificity is unknown. This record belongs to a study of cytomegalovirus exposure and HLA in healthy donors. The study ran its PCR with 60 Vbeta and 13 Jbeta primers. Generated by immunoSEQ multiplex PCR, the TCRdb table keeps only in-frame clones and is missing some. The repertoire holds around 200,000 clones, with more than 65% as singletons. After removal of 0 bases from V and 2 bases from J, the junction contained 5 bases not matched to a gene. CDR3 size: 15 residues. Looked up from germline, CDR1 is SGDLS and CDR2 is YYNGEE. General study findings and limits: Sequencing had likely introduced a cluster of highly shared sequence variants as an artifact. Association of a missense DCLRE1C variant with TCR beta V- and J-gene trimming was reported in a later analysis.

Sequencing used PBMCs. This receptor was identified in a girl aged 2-10 years in good health and CMV-seropositive. The chain has TRBV9 and TRBJ2-7, with 7 positions matching TRBD1. CDR3 sequence: CASSVVPTGTYEQYF. DNA for the CDR3: TGTGCCAGCAGCGTAGTCCCGACAGGGACCTACGAGCAGTACTTC.